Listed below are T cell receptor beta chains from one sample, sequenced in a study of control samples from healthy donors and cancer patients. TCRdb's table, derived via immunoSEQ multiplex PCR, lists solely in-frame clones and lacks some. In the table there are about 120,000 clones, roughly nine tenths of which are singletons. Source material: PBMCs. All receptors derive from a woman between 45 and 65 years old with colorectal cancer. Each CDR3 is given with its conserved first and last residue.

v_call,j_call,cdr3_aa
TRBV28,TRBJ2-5,CASGGGGQKRTQYF
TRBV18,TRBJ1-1,CASSPRVTVGTEAFF
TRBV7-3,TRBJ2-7,CASSPQGTGPYEQYF
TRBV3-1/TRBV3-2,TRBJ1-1,CASSQVIRGTDTEAFF
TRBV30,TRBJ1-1,CAWSWGAYTEAFF
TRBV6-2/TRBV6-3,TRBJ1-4,CASSSGTDREKLFF
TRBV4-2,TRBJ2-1,CASSGTSGRNEQFF
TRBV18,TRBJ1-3,CASSPTGATGNTIYF
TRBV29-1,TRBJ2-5,CSVGAGGPQGGTQYF
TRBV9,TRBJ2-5,CASSVGARQETQYF
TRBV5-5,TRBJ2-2,CASSFPGSNTGELFF
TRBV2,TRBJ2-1,CASSVGLAGVGEQFF
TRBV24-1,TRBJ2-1,CATSARRGRGDEQFF
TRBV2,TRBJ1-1,CASILDGANTEAFF
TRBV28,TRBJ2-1,CASKGIAGTYNEQFF
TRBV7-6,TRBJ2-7,CASSLSEAYEQYF
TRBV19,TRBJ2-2,CASSMGHNTGELFF
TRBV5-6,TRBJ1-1,CASAGKLARNTEAFF
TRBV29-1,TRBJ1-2,CSGDREGYTF
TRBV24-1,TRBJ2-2,CATSKLQGGTGELFF
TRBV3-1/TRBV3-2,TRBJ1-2,CASSQDSRGGVYGYTF
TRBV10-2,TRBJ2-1,CASSESSGGVNEQFF
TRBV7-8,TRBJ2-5,CASSLLAFGETQYF
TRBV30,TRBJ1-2,CAWSVDTGAVYGYTF
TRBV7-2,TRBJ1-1,CASSSRTGTTEAFF
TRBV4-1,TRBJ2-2,CASSQDSLSNTGELFF
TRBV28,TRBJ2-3,CASSLYGGGSEVGHTQYF
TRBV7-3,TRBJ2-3,CASSSGADTQYF
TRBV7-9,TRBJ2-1,CASSLLAGNEQFF
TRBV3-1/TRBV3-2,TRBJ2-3,CASSQVETGLDTQYF
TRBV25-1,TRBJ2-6,CATGPSGANVLTF
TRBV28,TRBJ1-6,CASSVTGHTNSPLHF
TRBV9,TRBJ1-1,CASSPGTGGWTEAFF
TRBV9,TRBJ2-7,CASSVRDTYYEQYF
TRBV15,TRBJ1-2,CATSRDRGADYGYTF
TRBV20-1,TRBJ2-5,CSASLWGRGSGQETQYF
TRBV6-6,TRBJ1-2,CASSYPGEDGHTF
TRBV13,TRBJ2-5,CASSSAVGGGLETQYF
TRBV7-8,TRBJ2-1,CASSTILAGTYNEQFF
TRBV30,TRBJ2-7,CAWGPMRTSGRGIGQYF
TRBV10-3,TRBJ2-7,CAISESRGQYYEQYF
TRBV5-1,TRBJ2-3,CASSLEAGDTDTQYF
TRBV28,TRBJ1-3,CASSTPDRGGGNTIYF
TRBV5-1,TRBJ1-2,CASSRGSGESYGYTF
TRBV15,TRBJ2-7,CATSRDRAAYEQYF
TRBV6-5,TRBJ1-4,CVSMRSNNEKLFF
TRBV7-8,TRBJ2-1,CASSLLAGWDNEQFF
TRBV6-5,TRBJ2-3,CASRGLLGTPDTQYF
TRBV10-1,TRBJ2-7,CASSESRASGPYEQYF
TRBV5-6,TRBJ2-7,CASSLGAGSEQYF
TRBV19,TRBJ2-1,CASGLVRNEQFF
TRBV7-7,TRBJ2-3,CASSRTGTDTQYF
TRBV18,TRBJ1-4,CASSPGQGGWSNEKLFF
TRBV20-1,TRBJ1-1,CSAQENTEAFF
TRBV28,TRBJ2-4,CASSLGQESKNIQYF
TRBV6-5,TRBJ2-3,CASLSGGDTQYF
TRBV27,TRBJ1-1,CASSRAGAEAFF